This T cell receptor beta chain is from a study of blood T cell repertoires in COVID-19. The overall study: PBMCs, B-cell-depleted T cells, or T cells provided the cDNA or gDNA that made up the material.

Study processing details: From reference gene primer amplification, estimates of nucleated cell counts were derived. Produced via immunoSEQ multiplex PCR; TCRdb's table is partial and in-frame only. V and J calls and clone size come straight from that table; D and trimming were deduced from the DNA. The sample has under 75,000 clones, approximately 79% seen once. The CDR3 runs to 17 residues. Trimming left V 0 bases short and J 2 bases short, with 16 bases between. Germline values: CDR1 SGHRS, CDR2 YFSETQ. The chain is built from TRBV5-1 and TRBJ2-3, with a weak D call TRBD1 (6 bases). The TCR sequence derives from a woman in her sixties or seventies with acute or convalescent COVID-19. Source material: peripheral blood. The CDR3 coding sequence is TGCGCCAGCAGCTTGGCCGTGGGGGCAGCCTTCACAGATACGCAGTATTTT. It encodes CASSLAVGAAFTDTQYF.